This paragraph reports one T cell receptor (beta chain). The entry originates in a study of blood T cell repertoires in COVID-19. Using immunoSEQ multiplex PCR, the repertoire was profiled, and TCRdb retains in-frame clones only, with some absent. This sample yields approximately 61,000 clones, of which approximately 80% are seen a single time; about 20% belongs to the top ten. V shed 0 bases and J 0 bases; nucleotides not matched to a gene: 12. The germline V gene has CDR1 LNHNV and CDR2 YYDKDF (reference sequence). This CDR3 comprises 20 residues. The clonotype comes from an elderly man with active or convalescent COVID-19. The specimen sequenced was peripheral blood. The gene calls are TRBV15 and TRBJ1-5, with TRBD1 identical over 9 bases. The CDR3 protein is CATSRDFGTGIPPSNQPQHF. The CDR3 DNA follows: TGTGCCACCAGCAGAGATTTCGGGACAGGGATTCCCCCTAGCAATCAGCCCCAGCATTTT.